The clone carrying this TCR beta chain came up many times. Each CDR3 protein is one row after TCRdb ran MiXCR on the 5' RACE reads. The data show around 310,000 distinct CDR3 sequences, with around 4.5% seen just once and approximately 20% held by the top ten. The CDR3 extends over 15 amino acids. Trimming removed 3 bases from V and 3 bases from J, with 16 bases in between. Looked up from germline, CDR1 is DFQATT and CDR2 is SNEGSKA (reference sequence). This sample was taken from a study of T cells after yellow fever vaccination. The receptor's source is a man aged 18 to 35 who received the YFV17D yellow fever vaccine. Sequenced here: PBMCs, sampled 15 days after the yellow fever booster vaccination. The chain is built from TRBV20-1 and TRBJ2-3; possibly TRBD2 for D (5 bases). The CDR3 sequence is CSARPAEGRTDTQYF. CDR3 coding DNA: TGCAGTGCTAGGCCCGCCGAGGGTAGGACAGATACGCAGTATTTT.